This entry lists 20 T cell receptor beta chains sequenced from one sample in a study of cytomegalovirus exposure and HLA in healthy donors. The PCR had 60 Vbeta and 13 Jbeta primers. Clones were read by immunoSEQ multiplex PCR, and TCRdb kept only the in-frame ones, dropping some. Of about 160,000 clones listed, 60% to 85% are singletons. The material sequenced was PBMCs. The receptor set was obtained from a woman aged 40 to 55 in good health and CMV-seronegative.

CDR3 coding DNA: TGTGCCAGTAGTATAGTTGCTAGCGGGGTGGCTGAGCAGTTCTTC. It is translated as CASSIVASGVAEQFF. The chain is built from TRBV19 and TRBJ2-1, with TRBD2 matching over 9 bases. The V gene end was trimmed by 1 base and the J gene end by 9 bases; junction bases not matched to a gene: 7. Germline V gene lookup returns CDR1 LNHDA and CDR2 SQIVND (reference sequence). CDR3 size: 15 residues. Variable domain in full (rest from reference TRBV19 and TRBJ2-1): DGGITQSPKYLFRKEGQNVTLSCEQNLNHDAMYWYRQDPGQGLRLIYYSQIVNDFQKGDIAEGYSVSREKKESFPLTVTSAQKNPTAFYLCASSIVASGVAEQFFGPGTRLTVL.

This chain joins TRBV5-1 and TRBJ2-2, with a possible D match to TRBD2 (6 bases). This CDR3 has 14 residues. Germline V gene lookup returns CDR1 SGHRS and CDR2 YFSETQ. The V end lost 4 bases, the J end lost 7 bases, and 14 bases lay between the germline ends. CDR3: CASSLGGLNGELFF. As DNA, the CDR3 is TGCGCCAGCAGCCTTGGAGGGCTAAACGGGGAGCTGTTTTTT.

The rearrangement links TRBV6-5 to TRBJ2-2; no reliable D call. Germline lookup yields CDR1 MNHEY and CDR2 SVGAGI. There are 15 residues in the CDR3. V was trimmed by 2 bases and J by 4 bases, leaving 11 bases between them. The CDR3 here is CASSYVGYGTGELFF. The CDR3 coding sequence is TGTGCCAGCAGTTACGTCGGGTATGGCACCGGGGAGCTGTTTTTT.

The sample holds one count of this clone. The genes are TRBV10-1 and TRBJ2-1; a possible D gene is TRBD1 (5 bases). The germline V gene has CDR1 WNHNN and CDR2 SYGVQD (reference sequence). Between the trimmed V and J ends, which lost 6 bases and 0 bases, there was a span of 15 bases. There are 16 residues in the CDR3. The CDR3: CASSDRQPGSYNEQFF. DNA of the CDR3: TGCGCCAGCAGCGATAGACAGCCAGGCTCCTACAATGAGCAGTTCTTC.

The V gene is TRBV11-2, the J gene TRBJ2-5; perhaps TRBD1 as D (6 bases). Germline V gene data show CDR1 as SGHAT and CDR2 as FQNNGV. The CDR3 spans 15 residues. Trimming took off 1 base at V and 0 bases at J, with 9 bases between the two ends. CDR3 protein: CASSLGDIYQETQYF. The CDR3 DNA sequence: TGTGCCAGCAGCTTAGGGGACATATACCAAGAGACCCAGTACTTC.

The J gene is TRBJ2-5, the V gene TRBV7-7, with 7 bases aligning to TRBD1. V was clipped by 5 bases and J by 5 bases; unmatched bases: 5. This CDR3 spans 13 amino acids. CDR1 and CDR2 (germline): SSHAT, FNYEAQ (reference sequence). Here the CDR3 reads CASSQTGHETQYF. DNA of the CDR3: TGTGCCAGCAGCCAGACAGGGCACGAGACCCAGTACTTC.

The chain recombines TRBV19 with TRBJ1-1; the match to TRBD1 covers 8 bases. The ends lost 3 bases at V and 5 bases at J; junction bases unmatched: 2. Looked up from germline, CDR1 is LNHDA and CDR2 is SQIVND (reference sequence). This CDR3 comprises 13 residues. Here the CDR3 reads CASSIRDRTEAFF. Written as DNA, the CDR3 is TGTGCCAGTAGTATTCGGGACAGGACTGAAGCTTTCTTT. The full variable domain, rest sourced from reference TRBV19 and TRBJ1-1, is DGGITQSPKYLFRKEGQNVTLSCEQNLNHDAMYWYRQDPGQGLRLIYYSQIVNDFQKGDIAEGYSVSREKKESFPLTVTSAQKNPTAFYLCASSIRDRTEAFFGQGTRLTVV.

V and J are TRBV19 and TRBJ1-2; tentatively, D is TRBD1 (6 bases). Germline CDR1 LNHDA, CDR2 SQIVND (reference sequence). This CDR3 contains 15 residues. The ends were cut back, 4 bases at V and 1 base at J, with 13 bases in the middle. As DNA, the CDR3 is TGTGCCAGTAGTACCGGGGACACGGTTAACTATGGCTACACCTTC. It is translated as CASSTGDTVNYGYTF.

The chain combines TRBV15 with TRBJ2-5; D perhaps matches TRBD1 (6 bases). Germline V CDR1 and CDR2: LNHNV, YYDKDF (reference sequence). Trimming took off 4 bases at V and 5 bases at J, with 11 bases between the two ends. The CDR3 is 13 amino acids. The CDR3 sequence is CATSNGGRETQYF. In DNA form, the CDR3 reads TGTGCCACCAGCAATGGGGGCCGCGAGACCCAGTACTTC. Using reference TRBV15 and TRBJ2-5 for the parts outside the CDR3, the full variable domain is DAMVIQNPRYQVTQFGKPVTLSCSQTLNHNVMYWYQQKSSQAPKLLFHYYDKDFNNEADTPDNFQSRRPNTSFCFLDIRSPGLGDTAMYLCATSNGGRETQYFGPGTRLLVL.

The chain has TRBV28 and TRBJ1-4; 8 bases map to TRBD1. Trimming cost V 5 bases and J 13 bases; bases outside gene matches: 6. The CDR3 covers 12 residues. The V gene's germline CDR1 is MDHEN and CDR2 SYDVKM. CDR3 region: CASSIGQGGLFF. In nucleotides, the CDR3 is TGTGCCAGCAGTATAGGACAGGGAGGACTGTTTTTT.

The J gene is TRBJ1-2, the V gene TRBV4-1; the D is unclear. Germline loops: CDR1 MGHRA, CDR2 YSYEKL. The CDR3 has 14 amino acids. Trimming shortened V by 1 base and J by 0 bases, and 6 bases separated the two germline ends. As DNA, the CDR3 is TGCGCCAGCAGCCAAGGACTTTCTAACTATGGCTACACCTTC. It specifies CASSQGLSNYGYTF.

CDR3 nucleotides: TGTGCCAGCAGCCCTCAAGCCCCCACGGATACGCAGTATTTT. It encodes CASSPQAPTDTQYF. The rearrangement uses TRBV5-4 and TRBJ2-3; D remains ambiguous. The CDR3 totals 14 residues. The V gene's germline CDR1 is SGHNT and CDR2 YYREEE (reference sequence). V was shortened by 4 bases and J by 6 bases, with 15 bases between the two germline ends.

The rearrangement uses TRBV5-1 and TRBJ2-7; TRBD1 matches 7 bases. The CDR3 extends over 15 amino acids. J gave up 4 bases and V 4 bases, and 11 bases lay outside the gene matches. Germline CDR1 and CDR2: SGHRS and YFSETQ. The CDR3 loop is CASSHTGTDFYEQYF. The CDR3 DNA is TGCGCCAGCAGCCACACCGGGACAGACTTTTACGAGCAGTACTTC. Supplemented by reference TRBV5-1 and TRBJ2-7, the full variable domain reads KAGVTQTPRYLIKTRGQQVTLSCSPISGHRSVSWYQQTPGQGLQFLFEYFSETQRNKGNFPGRFSGRQFSNSRSEMNVSTLELGDSALYLCASSHTGTDFYEQYFGPGTRLTVT.

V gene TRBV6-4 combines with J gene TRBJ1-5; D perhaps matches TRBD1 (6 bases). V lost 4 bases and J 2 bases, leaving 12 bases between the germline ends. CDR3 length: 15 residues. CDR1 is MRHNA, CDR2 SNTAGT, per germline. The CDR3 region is CASSVEQGGNQPQHF. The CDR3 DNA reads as TGTGCCAGCAGTGTGGAACAGGGCGGCAATCAGCCCCAGCATTTT.

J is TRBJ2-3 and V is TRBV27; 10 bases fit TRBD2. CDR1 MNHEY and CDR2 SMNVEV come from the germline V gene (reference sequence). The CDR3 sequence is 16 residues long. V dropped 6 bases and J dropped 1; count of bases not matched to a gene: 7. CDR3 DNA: TGTGCCAGCAGCAATCTAGCGGGGGAGGGCACAGATACGCAGTATTTT. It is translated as CASSNLAGEGTDTQYF.

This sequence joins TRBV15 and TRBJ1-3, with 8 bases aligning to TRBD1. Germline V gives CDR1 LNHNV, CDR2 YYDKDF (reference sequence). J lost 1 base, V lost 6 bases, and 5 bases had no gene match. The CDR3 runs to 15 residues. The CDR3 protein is CATRSRQGSGNTIYF. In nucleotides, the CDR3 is TGTGCCACCAGATCGAGACAGGGGTCTGGAAACACCATATATTTT.

CDR3 nucleotide sequence: TGTGCCAGCAGCGCGACTGGGAACACCGGGGAGCTGTTTTTT. This translates into CASSATGNTGELFF. The rearrangement uses TRBV9 and TRBJ2-2; D uncertain. Germline CDR1 SGDLS, CDR2 YYNGEE. This CDR3 is 14 amino acids long. V lost 3 bases to trimming and J lost 1 base, with 7 bases between them.

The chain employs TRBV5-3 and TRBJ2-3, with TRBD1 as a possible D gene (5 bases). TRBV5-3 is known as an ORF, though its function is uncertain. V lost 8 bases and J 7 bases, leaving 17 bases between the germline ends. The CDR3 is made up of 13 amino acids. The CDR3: CASSPRRENTQYF. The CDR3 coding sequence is TGTGCCAGCTCCCCCCGCAGGGAAAATACGCAGTATTTT.

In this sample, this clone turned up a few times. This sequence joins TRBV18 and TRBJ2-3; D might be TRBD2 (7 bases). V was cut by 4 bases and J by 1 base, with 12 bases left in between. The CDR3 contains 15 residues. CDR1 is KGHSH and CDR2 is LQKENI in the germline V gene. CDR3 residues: CASSLRGGRTDTQYF. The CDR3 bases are TGTGCCAGCTCACTTCGCGGGGGCCGCACAGATACGCAGTATTTT.

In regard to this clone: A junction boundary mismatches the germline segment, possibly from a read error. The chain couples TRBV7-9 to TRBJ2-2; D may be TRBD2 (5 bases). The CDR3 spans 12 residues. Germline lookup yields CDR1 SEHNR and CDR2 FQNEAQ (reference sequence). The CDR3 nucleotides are TGTTCCAGCAGCCTAGGGAGCGGGGAGCTGTTTTTT. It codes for CSSSLGSGELFF.